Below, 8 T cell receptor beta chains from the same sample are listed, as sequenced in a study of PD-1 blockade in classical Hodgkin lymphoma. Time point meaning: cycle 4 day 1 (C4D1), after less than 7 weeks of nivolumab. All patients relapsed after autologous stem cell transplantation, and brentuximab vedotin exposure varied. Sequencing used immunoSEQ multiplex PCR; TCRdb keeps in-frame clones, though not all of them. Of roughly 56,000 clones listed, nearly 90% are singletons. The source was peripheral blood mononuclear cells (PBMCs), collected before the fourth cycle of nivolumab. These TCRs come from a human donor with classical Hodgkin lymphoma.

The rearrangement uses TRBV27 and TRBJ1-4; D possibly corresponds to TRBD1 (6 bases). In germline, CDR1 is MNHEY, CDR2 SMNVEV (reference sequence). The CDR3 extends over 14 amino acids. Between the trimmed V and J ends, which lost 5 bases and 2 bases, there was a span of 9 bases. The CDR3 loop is CASSPGATNEKLFF. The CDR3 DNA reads TGTGCCAGCAGTCCAGGGGCGACTAATGAAAAACTGTTTTTT.

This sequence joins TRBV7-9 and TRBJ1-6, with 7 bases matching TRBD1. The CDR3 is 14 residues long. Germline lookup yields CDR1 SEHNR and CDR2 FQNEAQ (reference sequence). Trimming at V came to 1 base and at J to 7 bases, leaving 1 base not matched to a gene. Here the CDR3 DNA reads TGTGCCAGCAGCTTAGTGACAGGGAATTCACCCCTCCACTTT. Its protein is CASSLVTGNSPLHF. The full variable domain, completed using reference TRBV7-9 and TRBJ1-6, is DTGVSQNPRHKITKRGQNVTFRCDPISEHNRLYWYRQTLGQGPEFLTYFQNEAQLEKSRLLSDRFSAERPKGSFSTLEIQRTEQGDSAMYLCASSLVTGNSPLHFGNGTRLTVT.

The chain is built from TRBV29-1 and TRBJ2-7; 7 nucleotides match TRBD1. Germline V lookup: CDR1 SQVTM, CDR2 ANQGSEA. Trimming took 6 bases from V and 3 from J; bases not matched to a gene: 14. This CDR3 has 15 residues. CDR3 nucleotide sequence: TGCAGCGTGCACGAAAAAGACAGGGATCTCTACGAGCAGTACTTC. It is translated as CSVHEKDRDLYEQYF.

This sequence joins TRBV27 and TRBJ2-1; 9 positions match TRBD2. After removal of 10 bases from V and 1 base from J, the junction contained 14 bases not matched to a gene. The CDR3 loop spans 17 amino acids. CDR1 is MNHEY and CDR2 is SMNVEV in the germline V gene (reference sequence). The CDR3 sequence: CATFPFAGGSSYNEQFF. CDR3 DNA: TGTGCCACCTTCCCCTTTGCGGGGGGGTCATCCTACAATGAGCAGTTCTTC.

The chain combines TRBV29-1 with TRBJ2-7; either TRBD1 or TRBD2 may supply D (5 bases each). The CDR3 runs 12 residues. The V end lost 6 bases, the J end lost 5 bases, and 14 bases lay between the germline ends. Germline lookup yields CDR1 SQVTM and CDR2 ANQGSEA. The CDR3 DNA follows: TGCAGCGTACGGGACGGGAAAGACGAGCAGTACTTC. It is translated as CSVRDGKDEQYF.

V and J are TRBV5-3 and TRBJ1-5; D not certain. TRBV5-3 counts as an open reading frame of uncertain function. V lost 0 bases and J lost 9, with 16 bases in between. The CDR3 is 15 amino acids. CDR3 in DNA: TGTGCCAGAAGCTTGGACAGAGGGAATTTCGTGCCCCAGCATTTT. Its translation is CARSLDRGNFVPQHF.

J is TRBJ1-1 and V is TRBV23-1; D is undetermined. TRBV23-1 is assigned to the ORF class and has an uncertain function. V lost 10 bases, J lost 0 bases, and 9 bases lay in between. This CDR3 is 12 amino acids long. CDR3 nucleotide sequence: TGCGCCATAGGTGCCTTGAACACTGAAGCTTTCTTT. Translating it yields CAIGALNTEAFF.

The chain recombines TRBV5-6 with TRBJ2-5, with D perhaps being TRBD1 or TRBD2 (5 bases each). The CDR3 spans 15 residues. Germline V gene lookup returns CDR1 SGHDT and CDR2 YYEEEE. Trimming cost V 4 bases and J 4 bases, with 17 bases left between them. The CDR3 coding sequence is TGTGCCAGCAGCCCGGGGCTTCGGCTGTCAGAGACCCAGTACTTC. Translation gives CASSPGLRLSETQYF.